A single count supports the clone carrying this TCR beta chain. These data are taken from a study of CD8 T cells in Susac syndrome. Overall study context: Blood was drawn from Susac syndrome patients while they were therapy-naive, on corticosteroids, or on intravenous immunoglobulin alone.

This CDR3 has 14 amino acids. The ends were cut back, 3 bases at V and 4 bases at J, with 11 bases in the middle. Random hexamers were used to reverse transcribe the RNA input (roughly 0.5 to 1 ug). TCRdb processed the immunoSEQ multiplex PCR reads anew with MiXCR; each CDR3 protein has one entry. The sample has about 190,000 distinct CDR3 sequences; roughly 90% are singletons. The chain uses TRBV12-3 or TRBV12-4 and TRBJ2-3; TRBD1 or TRBD2 may be the D gene (6 bases each). Sequencing was done on a sample of CD4+ T cells from PBMCs. The sequence came from a human donor with Susac syndrome. The CDR3 region has the DNA TGTGCCAGCAGTTTGTCAGGGGAGGCAGATACGCAGTATTTT. Translation gives CASSLSGEADTQYF.